This T cell receptor (beta chain) was sequenced for a study of CD8 T cells in Susac syndrome. While serving as controls, healthy donors were matched for age and sex. TEMRA cells were FACS-enriched and CD8+ and CD4+ T cells negatively isolated. cDNA came from around 0.5 to 1 ug RNA primed by random hexamers. TCRdb processed the immunoSEQ multiplex PCR reads anew with MiXCR; each CDR3 protein has one entry. The sample lists roughly 47,000 distinct CDR3 sequences; roughly 92% were seen once. Material for sequencing was CD8+ T cells from PBMCs. The origin of this receptor is a human donor in good health.

The CDR3 spells CASSLSVEGVGNEQYF. CDR3 bases: TGTGCCAGCAGTCTCTCCGTAGAGGGAGTTGGCAACGAGCAGTACTTC. This chain connects TRBV27 to TRBJ2-7; tentative D call: TRBD2 (5 bases). V lost 5 bases to trimming and J lost 5 bases, with 22 bases between them. This CDR3 is 16 amino acids long. CDR1 MNHEY and CDR2 SMNVEV come from the germline V gene (reference sequence).